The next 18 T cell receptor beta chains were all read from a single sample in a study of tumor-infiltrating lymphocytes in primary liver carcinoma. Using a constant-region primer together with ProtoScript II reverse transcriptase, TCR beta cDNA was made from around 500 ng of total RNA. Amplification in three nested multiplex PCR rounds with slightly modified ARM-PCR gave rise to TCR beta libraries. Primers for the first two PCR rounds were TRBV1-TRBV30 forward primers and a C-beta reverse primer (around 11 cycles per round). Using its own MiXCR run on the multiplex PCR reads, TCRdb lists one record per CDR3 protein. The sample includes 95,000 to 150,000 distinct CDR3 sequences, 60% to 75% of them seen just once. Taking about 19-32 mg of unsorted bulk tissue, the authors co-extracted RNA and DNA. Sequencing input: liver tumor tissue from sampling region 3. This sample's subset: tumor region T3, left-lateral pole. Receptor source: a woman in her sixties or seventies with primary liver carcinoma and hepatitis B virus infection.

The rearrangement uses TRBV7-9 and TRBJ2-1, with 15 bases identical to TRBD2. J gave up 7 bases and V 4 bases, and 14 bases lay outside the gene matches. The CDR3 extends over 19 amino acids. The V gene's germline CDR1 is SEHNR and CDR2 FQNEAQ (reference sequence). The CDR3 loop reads CASSYGTSGRKLAPNEQFF. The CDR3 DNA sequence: TGTGCCAGCAGCTACGGGACTAGCGGGAGGAAATTGGCCCCAAATGAGCAGTTCTTC.

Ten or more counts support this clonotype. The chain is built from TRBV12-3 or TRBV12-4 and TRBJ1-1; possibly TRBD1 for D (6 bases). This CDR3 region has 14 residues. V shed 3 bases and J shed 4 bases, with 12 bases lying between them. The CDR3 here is CASSLARGATEAFF. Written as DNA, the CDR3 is TGTGCCAGCAGTTTGGCCAGGGGAGCCACTGAAGCTTTCTTT.

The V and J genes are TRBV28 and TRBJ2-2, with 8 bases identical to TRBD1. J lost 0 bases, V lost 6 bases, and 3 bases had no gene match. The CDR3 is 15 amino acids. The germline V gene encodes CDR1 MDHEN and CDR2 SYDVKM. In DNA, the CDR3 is TGTGCCAGCAGACTACAGGGGGCGAACACCGGGGAGCTGTTTTTT. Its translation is CASRLQGANTGELFF.

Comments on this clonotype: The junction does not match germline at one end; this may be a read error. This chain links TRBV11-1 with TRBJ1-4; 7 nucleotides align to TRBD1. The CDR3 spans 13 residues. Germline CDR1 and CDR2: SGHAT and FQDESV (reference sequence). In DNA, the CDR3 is TGTGCCGGCAGCAGGGGGACTAGTGAAAAACTGTTTTTT. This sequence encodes CAGSRGTSEKLFF.

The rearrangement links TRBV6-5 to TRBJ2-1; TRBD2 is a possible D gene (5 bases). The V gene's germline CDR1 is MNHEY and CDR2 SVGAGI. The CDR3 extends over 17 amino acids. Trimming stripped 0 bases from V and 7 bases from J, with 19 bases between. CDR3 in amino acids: CASSYSISLLAQNEQFF. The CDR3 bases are TGTGCCAGCAGTTACTCGATTTCCCTGCTAGCTCAGAATGAGCAGTTCTTC.

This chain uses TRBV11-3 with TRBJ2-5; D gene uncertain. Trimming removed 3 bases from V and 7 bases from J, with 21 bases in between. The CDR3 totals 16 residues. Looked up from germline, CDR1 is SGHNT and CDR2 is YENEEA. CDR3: CASSFLGPVPQVTQYF. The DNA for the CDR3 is TGTGCCAGCAGCTTTCTCGGCCCTGTACCTCAGGTGACCCAGTACTTC.

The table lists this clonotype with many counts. The CDR3 reads CSARGDLNTEAFF. The DNA of the CDR3 is TGCAGCGCCAGAGGGGATTTGAACACTGAAGCTTTCTTT. The chain uses TRBV29-1 and TRBJ1-1; D perhaps matches TRBD1 (5 bases). Germline-derived CDR1 and CDR2 are SQVTM and ANQGSEA. V was trimmed by 7 bases and J by 0 bases, leaving 12 bases between them. CDR3 length: 13 amino acids.

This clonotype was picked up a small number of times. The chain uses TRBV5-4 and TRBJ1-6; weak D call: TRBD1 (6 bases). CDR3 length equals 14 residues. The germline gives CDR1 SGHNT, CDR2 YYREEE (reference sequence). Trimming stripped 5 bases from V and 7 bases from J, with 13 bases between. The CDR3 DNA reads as TGTGCCAGCAGGAGTACAGGGTCAAATTCACCCCTCCACTTT. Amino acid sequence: CASRSTGSNSPLHF.

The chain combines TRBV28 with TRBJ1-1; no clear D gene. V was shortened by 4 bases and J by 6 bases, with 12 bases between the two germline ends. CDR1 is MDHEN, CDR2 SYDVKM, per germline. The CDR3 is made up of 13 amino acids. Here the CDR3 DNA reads TGTGCCAGCAGTTCTCCCATGCTGGCTGAAGCTTTCTTT. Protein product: CASSSPMLAEAFF.

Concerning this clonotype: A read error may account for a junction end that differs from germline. CDR3 sequence reads: CASSLPWGQPGSYNEQFF. The CDR3 coding sequence is TGCGCCAGCAGTTTACCATGGGGCCAGCCCGGGTCCTACAATGAGCAGTTCTTC. J is TRBJ2-1 and V is TRBV28, with a tentative D call TRBD1 (5 bases). Germline V gene data show CDR1 as MDHEN and CDR2 as SYDVKM. The CDR3 is 18 amino acids.

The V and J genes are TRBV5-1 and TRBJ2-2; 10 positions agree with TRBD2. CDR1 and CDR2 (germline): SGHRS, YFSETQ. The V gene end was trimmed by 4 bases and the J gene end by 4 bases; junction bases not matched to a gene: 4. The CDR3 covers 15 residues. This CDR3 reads CASSPSGRGTGELFF. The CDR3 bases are TGCGCCAGCAGCCCTAGCGGGAGAGGCACCGGGGAGCTGTTTTTT.

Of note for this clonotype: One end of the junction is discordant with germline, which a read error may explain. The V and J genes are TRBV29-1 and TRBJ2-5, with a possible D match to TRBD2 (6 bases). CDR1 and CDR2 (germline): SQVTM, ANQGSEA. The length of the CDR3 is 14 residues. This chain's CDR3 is CSALGTSEVESQYF. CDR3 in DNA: TGCAGCGCCCTGGGGACTTCGGAGGTGGAGAGCCAGTACTTC.

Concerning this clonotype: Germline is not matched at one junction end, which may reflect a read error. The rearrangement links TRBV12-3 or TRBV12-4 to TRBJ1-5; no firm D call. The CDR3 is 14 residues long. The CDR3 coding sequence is TGTGCCAGCAGTTTTTTAGGGTATCATCAACCCCAGCATTTT. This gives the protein CASSFLGYHQPQHF.

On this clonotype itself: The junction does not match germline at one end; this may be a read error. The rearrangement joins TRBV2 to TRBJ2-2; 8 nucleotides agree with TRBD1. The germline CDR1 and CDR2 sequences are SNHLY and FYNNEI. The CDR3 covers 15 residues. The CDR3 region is CASSVGQGGTGELFF. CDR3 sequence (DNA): TGTGCCAGTAGTGTCGGACAGGGAGGAACCGGGGAGCTGTTTTTT.

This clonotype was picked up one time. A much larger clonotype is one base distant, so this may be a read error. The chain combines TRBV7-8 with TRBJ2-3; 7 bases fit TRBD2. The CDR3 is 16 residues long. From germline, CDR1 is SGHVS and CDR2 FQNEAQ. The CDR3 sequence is CAGSLELAAGTDTQYF. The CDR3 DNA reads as TGTGCCGGCAGCTTAGAGCTAGCGGCCGGTACAGATACGCAGTATTTT. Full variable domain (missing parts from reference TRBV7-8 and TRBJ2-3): GAGVSQSPRYKVAKRGQDVALRCDPISGHVSLFWYQQALGQGPEFLTYFQNEAQLDKSGLPSDRFFAERPEGSVSTLKIQRTQQEDSAVYLCAGSLELAAGTDTQYFGPGTRLTVL.

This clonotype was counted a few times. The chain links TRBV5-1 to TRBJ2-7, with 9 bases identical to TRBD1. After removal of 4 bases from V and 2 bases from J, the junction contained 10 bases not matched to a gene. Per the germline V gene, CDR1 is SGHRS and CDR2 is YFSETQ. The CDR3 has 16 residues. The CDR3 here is CASSDVPRDRAYEQYF. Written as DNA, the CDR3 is TGCGCCAGCAGCGATGTTCCCCGGGACAGGGCCTACGAGCAGTACTTC. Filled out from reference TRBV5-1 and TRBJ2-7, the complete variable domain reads KAGVTQTPRYLIKTRGQQVTLSCSPISGHRSVSWYQQTPGQGLQFLFEYFSETQRNKGNFPGRFSGRQFSNSRSEMNVSTLELGDSALYLCASSDVPRDRAYEQYFGPGTRLTVT.

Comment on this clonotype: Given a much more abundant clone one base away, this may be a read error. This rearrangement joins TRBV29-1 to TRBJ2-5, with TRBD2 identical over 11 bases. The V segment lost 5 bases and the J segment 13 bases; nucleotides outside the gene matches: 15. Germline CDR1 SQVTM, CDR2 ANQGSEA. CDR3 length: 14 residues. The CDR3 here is CSVKPGLAEGPRYF. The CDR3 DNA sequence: TGCAGCGTTAAACCGGGACTAGCGGAGGGGCCTCGGTACTTC.

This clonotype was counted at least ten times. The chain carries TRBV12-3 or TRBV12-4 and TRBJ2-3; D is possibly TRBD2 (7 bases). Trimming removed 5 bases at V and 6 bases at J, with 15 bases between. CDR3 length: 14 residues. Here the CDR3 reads CASSLRRGGDTQYF. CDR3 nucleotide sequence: TGTGCCAGCAGTCTCCGCAGGGGAGGGGATACGCAGTATTTT.